This entry lists 13 T cell receptor beta chains sequenced from one sample in a study of control samples from healthy donors and cancer patients. Assay used: immunoSEQ multiplex PCR; TCRdb lists only in-frame clones, some missing. Here the sample spans over 100,000 clones, 80% to 95% being singletons. Sequencing input: blood. The receptors were gathered from a woman aged 45-60 years in good health.

The chain uses TRBV4-2 and TRBJ1-5, with unresolved D. The germline gives CDR1 LGHNA, CDR2 YNFKEQ. This CDR3 is built from 15 residues. The V gene lost 0 bases and the J gene lost 4 bases, with 10 bases spanning the gap. CDR3 DNA sequence: TGTGCCAGCAGCCAAGAAATATCGGCGAATCAGCCCCAGCATTTT. Translated, it gives CASSQEISANQPQHF.

This chain connects TRBV28 to TRBJ1-1; TRBD1 is a possible D gene (6 bases). V gave up 5 bases and J gave up 8 bases, with 15 bases separating them. CDR3 size: 13 residues. Germline V gene sequence: CDR1 MDHEN, CDR2 SYDVKM. The CDR3 reads CASSIGQTREAFF. In DNA, the CDR3 is TGTGCCAGCAGTATCGGACAGACCAGAGAAGCTTTCTTT.

V and J are TRBV7-9 and TRBJ2-1; D uncertain. This CDR3 contains 15 residues. Germline assignment: CDR1 SEHNR and CDR2 FQNEAQ (reference sequence). The V end was cut by 0 bases, the J end by 2 bases, with 8 bases between. In DNA form, the CDR3 reads TGTGCCAGCAGCTTAGCGTCAAGGGCCTACAATGAGCAGTTCTTC. Translating gives CASSLASRAYNEQFF.

This chain connects TRBV30 to TRBJ2-1; tentatively, D is TRBD1 or TRBD2 (5 bases each). V was trimmed by 1 base and J by 10 bases, leaving 14 bases between them. The germline gives CDR1 GTSNPN, CDR2 SVGIG (reference sequence). There are 13 residues in the CDR3. This CDR3 is CAWSGGPKHEQFF. The CDR3 DNA reads as TGTGCCTGGAGTGGGGGACCAAAGCACGAGCAGTTCTTC.

The chain carries TRBV5-1 and TRBJ2-5, with 7 positions matching TRBD2. Germline CDR1 and CDR2: SGHRS and YFSETQ. V lost 1 base, J lost 7 bases, and 7 bases stayed unmatched. This CDR3 contains 14 residues. This CDR3 reads CASSLSRSSGTQYF. The CDR3 DNA is TGCGCCAGCAGCTTGAGTAGGTCTAGCGGGACCCAGTACTTC.

The CDR3 nucleotides are TGTGCCAGCAGTCTGTTGCCGGGGGACAGTTACGAGCAGTACTTC. Amino acids: CASSLLPGDSYEQYF. The chain links TRBV6-5 to TRBJ2-7, with D possibly matching TRBD1 (7 bases). Germline V gives CDR1 MNHEY, CDR2 SVGAGI. Trimming shortened V by 5 bases and J by 4 bases, and 18 bases separated the two germline ends. The CDR3 runs 15 residues.

The rearrangement uses TRBV6-5 and TRBJ1-4, with a weak D call TRBD1 (6 bases). From germline, CDR1 is MNHEY and CDR2 SVGAGI. The CDR3 is made up of 14 amino acids. V lost 6 bases and J 0 bases, leaving 8 bases between the germline ends. CDR3 region: CASRTGATNEKLFF. CDR3 DNA sequence: TGTGCCAGCAGGACAGGAGCAACTAATGAAAAACTGTTTTTT.

V and J are TRBV7-8 and TRBJ1-1, with D tentatively TRBD1 (6 bases). V was trimmed by 7 bases and J by 0 bases, leaving 18 bases between them. CDR3 length: 16 residues. The V gene's germline CDR1 is SGHVS and CDR2 FQNEAQ. CDR3 coding DNA: TGTGCCAGCATCAGATCAAACAGGGAGATGAACACTGAAGCTTTCTTT. Translated: CASIRSNREMNTEAFF.

This clone turned up a few times. This chain links TRBV11-2 with TRBJ1-5; TRBD1 might be the D (5 bases). Germline V CDR1 and CDR2: SGHAT, FQNNGV. This CDR3 comprises 12 residues. The germline V and J ends were trimmed by 2 bases and 13 bases, with 12 bases remaining between them. CDR3 in amino acids: CASSLMGDEQHF. The CDR3 DNA reads as TGTGCCAGCAGCTTAATGGGGGATGAACAGCATTTT.

The V and J genes are TRBV7-2 and TRBJ1-1; D is unresolved. The CDR3 has 15 amino acids. Trimming shortened V by 4 bases and J by 3 bases, and 15 bases separated the two germline ends. The V gene's germline CDR1 is SGHTA and CDR2 FQGNSA. In DNA form, the CDR3 reads TGTGCCAGCAGCTCTCATATGGACGGATACACTGAAGCTTTCTTT. Its protein product is CASSSHMDGYTEAFF.

The chain is built from TRBV27 and TRBJ1-2, with 8 bases matching TRBD1. The CDR3 length is 14 residues. The germline V gene encodes CDR1 MNHEY and CDR2 SMNVEV (reference sequence). Trimming took 6 bases from V and 5 from J; bases not matched to a gene: 8. The CDR3 loop reads CASSRGTGEYGYTF. CDR3 nucleotides: TGTGCCAGCAGCCGAGGGACAGGCGAATATGGCTACACCTTC.

The J gene is TRBJ1-5, the V gene TRBV19; D is possibly TRBD1 (6 bases). The germline V gene encodes CDR1 LNHDA and CDR2 SQIVND (reference sequence). This CDR3 is 16 amino acids long. The ends were cut back, 4 bases at V and 1 base at J, with 14 bases in the middle. The CDR3 DNA is TGTGCCAGTAGTACCGCGGGGGGGCTCAGCAATCAGCCCCAGCATTTT. This sequence encodes CASSTAGGLSNQPQHF. Full variable domain (rest looked up from reference TRBV19 and TRBJ1-5): DGGITQSPKYLFRKEGQNVTLSCEQNLNHDAMYWYRQDPGQGLRLIYYSQIVNDFQKGDIAEGYSVSREKKESFPLTVTSAQKNPTAFYLCASSTAGGLSNQPQHFGDGTRLSIL.

V usage is TRBV30 and J usage is TRBJ2-7, with 12 positions matching TRBD2. Losses at the gene ends were 0 bases for V and 6 bases for J; bases not matched to a gene: 6. Germline V gene data show CDR1 as GTSNPN and CDR2 as SVGIG (reference sequence). The CDR3 is 15 residues long. CDR3 sequence (DNA): TGTGCCTGGAGTGTAGTGACTAGCGGGAGTTCCGAGCAGTACTTC. Translated, it gives CAWSVVTSGSSEQYF.